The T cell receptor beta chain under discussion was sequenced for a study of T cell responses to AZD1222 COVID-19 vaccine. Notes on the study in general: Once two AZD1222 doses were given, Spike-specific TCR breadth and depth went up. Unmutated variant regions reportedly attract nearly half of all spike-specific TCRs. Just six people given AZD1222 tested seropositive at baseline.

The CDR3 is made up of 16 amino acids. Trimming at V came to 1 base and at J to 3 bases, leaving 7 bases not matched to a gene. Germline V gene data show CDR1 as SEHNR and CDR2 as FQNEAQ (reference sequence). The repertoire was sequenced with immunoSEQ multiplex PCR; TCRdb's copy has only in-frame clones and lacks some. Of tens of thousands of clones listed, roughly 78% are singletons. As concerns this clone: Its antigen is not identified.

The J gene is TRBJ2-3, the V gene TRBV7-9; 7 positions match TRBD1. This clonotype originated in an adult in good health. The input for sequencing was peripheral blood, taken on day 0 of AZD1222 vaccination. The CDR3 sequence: CASSLVSTGLTDTQYF. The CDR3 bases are TGTGCCAGCAGCTTAGTTTCGACAGGGTTGACAGATACGCAGTATTTT.